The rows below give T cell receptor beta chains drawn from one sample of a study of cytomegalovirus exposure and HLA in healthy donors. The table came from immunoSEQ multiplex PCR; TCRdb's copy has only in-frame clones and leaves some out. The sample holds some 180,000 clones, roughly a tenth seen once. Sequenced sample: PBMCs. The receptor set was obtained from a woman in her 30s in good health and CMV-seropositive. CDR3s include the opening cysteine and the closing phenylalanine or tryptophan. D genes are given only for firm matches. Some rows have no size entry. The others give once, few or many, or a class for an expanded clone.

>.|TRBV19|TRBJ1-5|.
CASSLQGGNQPQHF
TGTGCCAGTAGTCTACAGGGAGGCAATCAGCCCCAGCATTTT
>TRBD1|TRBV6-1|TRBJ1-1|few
CASISDRWTTEAFF
TGTGCCAGCATCTCGGACAGGTGGACCACTGAAGCTTTCTTT
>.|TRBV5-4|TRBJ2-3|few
CASSLGQKGDTQYF
TGTGCCAGCAGCTTGGGACAAAAGGGGGATACGCAGTATTTT
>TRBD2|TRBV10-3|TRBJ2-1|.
CAGGLEDGSEQFF
TGTGCCGGAGGACTAGAAGATGGGTCTGAGCAGTTCTTC
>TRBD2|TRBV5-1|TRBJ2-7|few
CASSYPERGTYEQYF
TGCGCCAGCAGCTACCCCGAGCGGGGAACCTACGAGCAGTACTTC
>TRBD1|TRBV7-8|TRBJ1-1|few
CASSLADRAGTEAFF
TGTGCCAGCAGCTTAGCGGACAGGGCCGGCACTGAAGCTTTCTTT
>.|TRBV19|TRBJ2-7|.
CASSSGFQSSKTYEQYF
TGTGCCAGTAGTAGTGGTTTTCAGTCATCGAAGACCTACGAGCAGTACTTC
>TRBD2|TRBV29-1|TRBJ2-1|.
CSAVGGDAGVFDEQFF
TGCAGCGCCGTCGGGGGGGACGCGGGAGTGTTCGATGAGCAGTTCTTC
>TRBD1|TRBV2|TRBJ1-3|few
CASSEVGGTGGNTIYF
TGTGCCAGCAGTGAAGTTGGAGGGACAGGGGGAAACACCATATATTTT
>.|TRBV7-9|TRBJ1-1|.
CASSLTGNTEAFF
TGTGCCAGCAGCCTGACAGGGAACACTGAAGCTTTCTTT
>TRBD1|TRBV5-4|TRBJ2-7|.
CATSSPGQGHREQYF
TGTGCCACCTCCTCCCCGGGACAGGGACATAGGGAGCAGTACTTC